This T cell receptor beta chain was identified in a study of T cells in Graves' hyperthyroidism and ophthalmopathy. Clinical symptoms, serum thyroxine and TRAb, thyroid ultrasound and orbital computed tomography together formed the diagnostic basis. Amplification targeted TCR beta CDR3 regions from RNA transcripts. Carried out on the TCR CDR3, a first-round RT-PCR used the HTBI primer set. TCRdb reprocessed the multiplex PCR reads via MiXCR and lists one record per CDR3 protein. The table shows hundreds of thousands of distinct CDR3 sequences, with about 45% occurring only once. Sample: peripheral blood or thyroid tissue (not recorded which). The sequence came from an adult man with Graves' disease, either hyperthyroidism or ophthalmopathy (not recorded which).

In DNA, the CDR3 is TGTGCCAGCAGTTTTTCACCGACATCAAACACTGAAGCTTTCTTT. This gives the protein CASSFSPTSNTEAFF. The rearrangement joins TRBV2 to TRBJ1-1; D uncertain. The CDR3 runs 15 residues. The germline V and J ends were trimmed by 5 bases and 2 bases, with 15 bases remaining between them. Germline V gene sequence: CDR1 SNHLY, CDR2 FYNNEI.